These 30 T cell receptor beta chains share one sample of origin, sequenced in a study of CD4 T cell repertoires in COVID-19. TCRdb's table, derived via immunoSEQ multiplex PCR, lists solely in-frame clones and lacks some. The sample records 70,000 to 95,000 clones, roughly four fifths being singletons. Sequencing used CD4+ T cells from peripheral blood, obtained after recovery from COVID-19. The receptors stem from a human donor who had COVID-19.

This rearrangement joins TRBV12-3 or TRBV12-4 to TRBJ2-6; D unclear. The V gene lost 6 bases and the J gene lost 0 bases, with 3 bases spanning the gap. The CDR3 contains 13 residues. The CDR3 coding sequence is TGTGCCAGCAGCGTCTCTGGGGCCAACGTCCTGACTTTC. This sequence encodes CASSVSGANVLTF.

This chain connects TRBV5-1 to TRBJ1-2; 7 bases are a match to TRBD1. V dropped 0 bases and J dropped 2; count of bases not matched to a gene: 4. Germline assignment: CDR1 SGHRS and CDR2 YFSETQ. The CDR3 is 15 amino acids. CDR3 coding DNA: TGCGCCAGCAGCTTGGCCATGGACAGGAACTATGGCTACACCTTC. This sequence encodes CASSLAMDRNYGYTF. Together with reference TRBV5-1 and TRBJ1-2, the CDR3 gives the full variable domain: KAGVTQTPRYLIKTRGQQVTLSCSPISGHRSVSWYQQTPGQGLQFLFEYFSETQRNKGNFPGRFSGRQFSNSRSEMNVSTLELGDSALYLCASSLAMDRNYGYTFGSGTRLTVV.

The DNA for the CDR3 is TGTGCCAGCAGCTTCTCGGGGCAGAATAATTCACCCCTCCACTTT. Translating gives CASSFSGQNNSPLHF. The chain has TRBV5-5 and TRBJ1-6; tentatively, D is TRBD1 (5 bases). The CDR3 is 15 residues long. The V and J ends lost 2 bases and 5 bases respectively, with 11 bases between them. Germline V gene data show CDR1 as SGHKS and CDR2 as YYEKEE (reference sequence). Complete variable domain (other parts from reference TRBV5-5 and TRBJ1-6): DAGVTQSPTHLIKTRGQQVTLRCSPISGHKSVSWYQQVLGQGPQFIFQYYEKEERGRGNFPDRFSARQFPNYSSELNVNALLLGDSALYLCASSFSGQNNSPLHFGNGTRLTVT.

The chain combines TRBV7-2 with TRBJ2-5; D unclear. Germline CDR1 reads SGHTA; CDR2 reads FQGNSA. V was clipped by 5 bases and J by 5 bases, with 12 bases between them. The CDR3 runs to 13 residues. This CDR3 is CASSNGPWETQYF. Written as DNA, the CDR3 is TGTGCCAGCAGCAACGGACCATGGGAGACCCAGTACTTC.

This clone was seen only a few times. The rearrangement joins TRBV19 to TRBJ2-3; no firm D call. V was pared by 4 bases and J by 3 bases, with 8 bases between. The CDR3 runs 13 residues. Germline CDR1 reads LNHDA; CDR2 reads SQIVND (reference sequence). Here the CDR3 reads CASSKGGTDTQYF. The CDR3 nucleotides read TGTGCCAGTAGTAAGGGTGGGACAGATACGCAGTATTTT.

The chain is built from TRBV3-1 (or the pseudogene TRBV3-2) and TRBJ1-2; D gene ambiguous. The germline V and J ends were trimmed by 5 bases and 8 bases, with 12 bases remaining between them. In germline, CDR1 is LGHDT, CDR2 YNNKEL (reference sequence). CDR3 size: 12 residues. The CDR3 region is CASSYSLGGYTF. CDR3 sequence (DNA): TGTGCCAGCAGCTACAGCCTGGGAGGCTACACCTTC.

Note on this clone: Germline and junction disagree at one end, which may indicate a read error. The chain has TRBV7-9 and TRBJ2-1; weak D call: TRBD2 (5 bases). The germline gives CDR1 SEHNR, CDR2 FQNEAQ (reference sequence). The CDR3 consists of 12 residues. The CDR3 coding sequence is TGTGCCAGCAGCCTAGCTGTGCAGCGGCAGTTCTTC. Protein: CASSLAVQRQFF.

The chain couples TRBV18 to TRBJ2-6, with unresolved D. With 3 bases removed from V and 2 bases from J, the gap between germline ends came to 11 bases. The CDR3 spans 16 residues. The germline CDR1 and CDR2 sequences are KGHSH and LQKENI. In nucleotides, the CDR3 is TGTGCCAGCTCACCGGCGGCTGCAGCTGGGGCCAACGTCCTGACTTTC. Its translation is CASSPAAAAGANVLTF.

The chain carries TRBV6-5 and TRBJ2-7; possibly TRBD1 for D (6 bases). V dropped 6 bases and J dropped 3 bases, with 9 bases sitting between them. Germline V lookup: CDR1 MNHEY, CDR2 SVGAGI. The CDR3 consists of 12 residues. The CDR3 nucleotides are TGTGCCAGCAGAATGGACAGCTACGAGCAGTACTTC. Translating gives CASRMDSYEQYF.

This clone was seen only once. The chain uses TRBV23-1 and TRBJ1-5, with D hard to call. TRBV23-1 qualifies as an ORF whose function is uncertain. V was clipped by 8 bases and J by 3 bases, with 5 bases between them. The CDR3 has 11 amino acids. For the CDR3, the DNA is TGCGCCAGCCGCACCAATCAGCCCCAGCATTTT. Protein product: CASRTNQPQHF.

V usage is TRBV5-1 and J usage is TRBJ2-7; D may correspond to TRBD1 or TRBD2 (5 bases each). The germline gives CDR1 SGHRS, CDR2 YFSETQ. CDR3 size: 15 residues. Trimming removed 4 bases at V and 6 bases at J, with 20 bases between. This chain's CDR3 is CASSQAVGRPPEQYF. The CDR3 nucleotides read TGCGCCAGCAGCCAGGCCGTGGGACGTCCTCCCGAGCAGTACTTC.

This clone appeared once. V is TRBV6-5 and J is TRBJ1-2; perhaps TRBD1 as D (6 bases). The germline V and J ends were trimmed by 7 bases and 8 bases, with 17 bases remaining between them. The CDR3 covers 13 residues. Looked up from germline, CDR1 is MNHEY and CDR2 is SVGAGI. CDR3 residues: CASTLSTGRGYTF. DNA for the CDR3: TGTGCCAGCACCCTTTCTACAGGGAGGGGCTACACCTTC.

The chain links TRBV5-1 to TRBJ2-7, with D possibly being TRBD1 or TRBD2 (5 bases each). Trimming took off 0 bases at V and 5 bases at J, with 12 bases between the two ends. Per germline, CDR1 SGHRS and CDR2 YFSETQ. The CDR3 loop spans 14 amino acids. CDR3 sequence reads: CASSLALGDHEQYF. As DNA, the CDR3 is TGCGCCAGCAGCTTGGCGCTTGGGGACCACGAGCAGTACTTC. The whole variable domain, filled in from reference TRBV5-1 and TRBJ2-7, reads KAGVTQTPRYLIKTRGQQVTLSCSPISGHRSVSWYQQTPGQGLQFLFEYFSETQRNKGNFPGRFSGRQFSNSRSEMNVSTLELGDSALYLCASSLALGDHEQYFGPGTRLTVT.

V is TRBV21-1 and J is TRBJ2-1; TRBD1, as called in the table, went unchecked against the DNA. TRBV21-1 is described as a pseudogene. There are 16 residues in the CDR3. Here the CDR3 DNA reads TGTGCCAGCCTCCCTAGGACAGGGGTCTATCTCAATGAGCAGTTCTTC. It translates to CASLPRTGVYLNEQFF.

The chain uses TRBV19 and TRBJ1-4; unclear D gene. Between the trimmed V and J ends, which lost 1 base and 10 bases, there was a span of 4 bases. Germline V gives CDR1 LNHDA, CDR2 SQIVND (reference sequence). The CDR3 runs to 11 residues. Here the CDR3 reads CASSIGGKLFF. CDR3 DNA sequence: TGTGCCAGTAGTATAGGGGGAAAACTGTTTTTT.

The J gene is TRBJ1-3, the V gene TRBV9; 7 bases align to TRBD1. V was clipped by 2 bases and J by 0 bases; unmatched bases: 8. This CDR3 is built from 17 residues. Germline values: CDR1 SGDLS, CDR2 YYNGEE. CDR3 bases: TGTGCCAGCAGCGTCCGGACAGGCCTTAGCTCTGGAAACACCATATATTTT. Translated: CASSVRTGLSSGNTIYF.

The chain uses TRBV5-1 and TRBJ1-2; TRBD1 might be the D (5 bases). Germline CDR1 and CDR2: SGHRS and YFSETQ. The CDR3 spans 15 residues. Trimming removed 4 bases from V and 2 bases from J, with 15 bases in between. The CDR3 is CASSPASTANYGYTF. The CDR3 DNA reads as TGCGCCAGCAGCCCCGCCTCGACAGCCAACTATGGCTACACCTTC.

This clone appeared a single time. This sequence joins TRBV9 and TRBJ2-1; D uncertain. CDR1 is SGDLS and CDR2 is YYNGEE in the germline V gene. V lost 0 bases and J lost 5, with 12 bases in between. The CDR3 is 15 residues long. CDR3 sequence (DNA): TGTGCCAGCAGCGTAGCCGGGTCGGAGCACAATGAGCAGTTCTTC. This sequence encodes CASSVAGSEHNEQFF.

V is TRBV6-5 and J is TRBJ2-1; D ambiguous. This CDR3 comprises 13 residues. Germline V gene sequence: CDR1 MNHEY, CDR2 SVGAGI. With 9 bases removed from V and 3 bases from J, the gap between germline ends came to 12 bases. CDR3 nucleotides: TGTGCCAGTACCAAGGAATACTACAATGAGCAGTTCTTC. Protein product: CASTKEYYNEQFF.

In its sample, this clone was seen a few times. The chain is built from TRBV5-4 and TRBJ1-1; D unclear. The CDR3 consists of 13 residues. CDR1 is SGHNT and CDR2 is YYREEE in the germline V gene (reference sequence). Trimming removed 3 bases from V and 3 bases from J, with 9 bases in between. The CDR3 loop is CASSSGPHTEAFF. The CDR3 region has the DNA TGTGCCAGCAGCTCCGGTCCTCACACTGAAGCTTTCTTT.

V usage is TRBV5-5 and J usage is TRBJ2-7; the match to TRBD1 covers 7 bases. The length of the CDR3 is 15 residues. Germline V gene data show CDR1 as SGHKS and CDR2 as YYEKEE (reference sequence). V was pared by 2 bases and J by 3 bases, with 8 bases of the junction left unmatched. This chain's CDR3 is CASSLGGDGVYEQYF. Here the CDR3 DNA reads TGTGCCAGCAGCTTAGGGGGCGACGGGGTCTACGAGCAGTACTTC.

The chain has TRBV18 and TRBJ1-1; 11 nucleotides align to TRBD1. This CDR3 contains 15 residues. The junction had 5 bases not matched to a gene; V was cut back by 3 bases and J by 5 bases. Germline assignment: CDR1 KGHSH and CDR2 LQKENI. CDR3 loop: CASSPGTGGMTEAFF. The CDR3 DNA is TGTGCCAGCTCACCCGGGACAGGGGGGATGACTGAAGCTTTCTTT.

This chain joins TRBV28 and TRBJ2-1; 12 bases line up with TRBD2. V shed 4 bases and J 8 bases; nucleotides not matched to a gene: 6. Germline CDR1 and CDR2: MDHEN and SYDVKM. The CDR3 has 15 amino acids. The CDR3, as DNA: TGTGCCAGCAGTTCCGGACTAGCGGGAAACCATGAGCAGTTCTTC. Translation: CASSSGLAGNHEQFF.

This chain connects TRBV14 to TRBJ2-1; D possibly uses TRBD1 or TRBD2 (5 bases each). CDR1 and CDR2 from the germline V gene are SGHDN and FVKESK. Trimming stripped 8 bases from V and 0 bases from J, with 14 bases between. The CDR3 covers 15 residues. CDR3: CASSTWGSSYNEQFF. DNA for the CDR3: TGTGCCAGCTCTACGTGGGGGAGCTCCTACAATGAGCAGTTCTTC.

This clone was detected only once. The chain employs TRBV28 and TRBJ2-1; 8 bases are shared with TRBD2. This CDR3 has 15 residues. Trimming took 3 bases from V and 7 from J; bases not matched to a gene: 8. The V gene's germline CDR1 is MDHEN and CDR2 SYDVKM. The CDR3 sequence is CASSFGLSGINEQFF. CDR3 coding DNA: TGTGCCAGCAGTTTCGGCCTTAGCGGGATAAATGAGCAGTTCTTC.

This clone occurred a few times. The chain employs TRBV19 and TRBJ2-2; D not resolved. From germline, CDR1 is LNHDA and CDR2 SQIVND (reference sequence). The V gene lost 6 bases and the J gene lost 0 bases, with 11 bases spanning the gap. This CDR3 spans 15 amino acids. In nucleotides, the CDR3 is TGTGCCAGTAGAAGGATACAATCGAACACCGGGGAGCTGTTTTTT. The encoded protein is CASRRIQSNTGELFF.

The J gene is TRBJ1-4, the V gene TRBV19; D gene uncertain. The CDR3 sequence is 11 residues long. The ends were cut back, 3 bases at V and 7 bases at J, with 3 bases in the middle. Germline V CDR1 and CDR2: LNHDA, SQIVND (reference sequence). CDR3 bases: TGTGCCAGTAGTATTAGTGAAAAACTGTTTTTT. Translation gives CASSISEKLFF.

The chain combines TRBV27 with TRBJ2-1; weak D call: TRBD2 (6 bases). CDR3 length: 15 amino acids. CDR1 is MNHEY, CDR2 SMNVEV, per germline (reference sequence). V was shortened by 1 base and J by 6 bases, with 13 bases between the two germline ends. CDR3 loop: CASSLWGERVNEQFF. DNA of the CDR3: TGTGCCAGCAGTTTATGGGGGGAGAGGGTCAATGAGCAGTTCTTC.

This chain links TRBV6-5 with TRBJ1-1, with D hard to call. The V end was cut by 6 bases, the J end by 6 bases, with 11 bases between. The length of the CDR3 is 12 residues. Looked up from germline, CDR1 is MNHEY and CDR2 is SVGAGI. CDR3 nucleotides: TGTGCCAGCAGCCCCCGAGGGCCTGAAGCTTTCTTT. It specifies CASSPRGPEAFF.

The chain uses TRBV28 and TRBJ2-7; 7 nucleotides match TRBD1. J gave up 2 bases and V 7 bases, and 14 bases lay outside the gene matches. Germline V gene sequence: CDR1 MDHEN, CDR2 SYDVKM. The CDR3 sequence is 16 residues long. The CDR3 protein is CASIPGVGQGAYEQYF. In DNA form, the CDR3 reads TGTGCCAGCATCCCAGGAGTAGGGCAGGGGGCCTACGAGCAGTACTTC.